This T cell receptor (beta chain) was documented in a study of T-cell reconstitution after alpha-beta-depleted transplantation in children. Overall study findings and caveats: It was newly produced T cells that mostly accounted for T-cell counts and diversity one year after transplant. Elevated TCRbeta diversity at day 60 was traced, in some patients, to surviving recipient T cells and thymic progenitors. Reportedly, alpha-beta T cells present about two months post-transplant originated from several hundred expanded clones of graft origin.

Of note for this clonotype: Antigen specificity is unknown. Sequence at one end of the junction differs from germline and may be a read error.

It was with unique molecular identifiers that the TCRbeta library was prepared. MiXCR was run by TCRdb on the PCR reads, yielding one entry per CDR3 protein. The sample lists 250,000 to 300,000 distinct CDR3 sequences, roughly 10% occurring once. This material consisted of peripheral blood, taken 180 days after TCRalphabeta/CD19-depleted stem cell transplant. This clonotype was sampled from a male patient between 2 and 15 years old who had a stem cell transplant for chronic granulomatous disease, so the T cells may come from the graft donor.

Here the CDR3 DNA reads TGTGCCAGCAGTGAAGGCGGGAGAAACATTCAGGACTTC. Translated, it gives CASSEGGRNIQDF. The chain carries TRBV25-1 and TRBJ2-4; 7 bases map to TRBD2. The CDR3 totals 13 residues. Germline-derived CDR1 and CDR2 are MGHDK and SYGVNS. The whole variable domain, filled in from reference TRBV25-1 and TRBJ2-4, reads EADIYQTPRYLVIGTGKKITLECSQTMGHDKMYWYQQDPGMELHLIHYSYGVNSTEKGDLSSESTVSRIRTEHFPLTLESARPSHTSQYLCASSEGGRNIQDFGAGTRLSVL.